This record looks at one T cell receptor (beta chain) sequence and its context. The antigen is not known. This sample was included in a study of long-term antiretroviral therapy in people with HIV. Study-wide findings and caveats: HIV repertoires had narrower CDR3 length ranges than controls. Post-treatment diversity went higher with ART but stayed below transplant donor controls.

With survey level as its setting, the immunoSEQ assay was v3.0. Per-sample sequencing targets were roughly 40,000-55,000 T-cell genomes. Profiled with immunoSEQ multiplex PCR; TCRdb holds only in-frame clones, not every one. The repertoire holds 9,500 to 12,000 clones, with around 82% as singletons. Germline V gene sequence: CDR1 SNHLY, CDR2 FYNNEI. This CDR3 contains 14 residues. V lost 8 bases, J lost 3 bases, and 7 bases stayed unmatched. The source was unsorted PBMCs, collected 1.8 years after starting antiretroviral therapy. The chain couples TRBV2 to TRBJ1-1; 9 bases are a match to TRBD1. The TCR was taken from a man aged 40-49 years with HIV. The CDR3 coding sequence is TGTGCCAGCGGACTCGACAGGGGGGACACTGAAGCTTTCTTT. Translated, it gives CASGLDRGDTEAFF. Full variable domain (rest looked up from reference TRBV2 and TRBJ1-1): EPEVTQTPSHQVTQMGQEVILRCVPISNHLYFYWYRQILGQKVEFLVSFYNNEISEKSEIFDDQFSVERPDGSNFTLKIRSTKLEDSAMYFCASGLDRGDTEAFFGQGTRLTVV.